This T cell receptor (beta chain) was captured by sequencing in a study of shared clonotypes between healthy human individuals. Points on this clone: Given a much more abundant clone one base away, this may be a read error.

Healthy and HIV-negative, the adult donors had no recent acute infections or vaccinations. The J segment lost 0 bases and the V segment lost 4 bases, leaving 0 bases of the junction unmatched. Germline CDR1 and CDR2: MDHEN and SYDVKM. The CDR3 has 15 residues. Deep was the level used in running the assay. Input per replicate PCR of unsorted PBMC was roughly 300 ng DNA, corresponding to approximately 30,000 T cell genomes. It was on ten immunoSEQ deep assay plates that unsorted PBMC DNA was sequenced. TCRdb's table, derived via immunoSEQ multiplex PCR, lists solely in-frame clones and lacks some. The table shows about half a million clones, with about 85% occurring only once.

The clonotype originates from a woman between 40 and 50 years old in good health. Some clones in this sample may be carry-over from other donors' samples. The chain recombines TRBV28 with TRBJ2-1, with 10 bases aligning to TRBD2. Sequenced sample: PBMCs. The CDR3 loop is CASSSSGSSYNEQFF. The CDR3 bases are TGTGCCAGCAGTTCTAGCGGGAGCTCCTACAATGAGCAGTTCTTC.